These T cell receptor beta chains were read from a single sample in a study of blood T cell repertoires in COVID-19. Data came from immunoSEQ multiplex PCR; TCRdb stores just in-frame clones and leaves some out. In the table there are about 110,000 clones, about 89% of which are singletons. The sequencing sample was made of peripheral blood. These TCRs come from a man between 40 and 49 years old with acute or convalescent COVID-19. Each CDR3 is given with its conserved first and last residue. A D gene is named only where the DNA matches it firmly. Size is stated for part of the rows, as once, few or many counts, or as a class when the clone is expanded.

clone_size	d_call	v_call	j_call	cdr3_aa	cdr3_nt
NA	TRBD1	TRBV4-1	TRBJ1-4	CASSPPDRGSGKLFF	TGCGCCAGCAGCCCACCAGACAGGGGGAGTGGAAAACTGTTTTTT
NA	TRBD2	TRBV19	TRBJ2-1	CASRTSGRSSYNEQFF	TGTGCCAGTAGGACTAGCGGAAGGAGCTCCTACAATGAGCAGTTCTTC
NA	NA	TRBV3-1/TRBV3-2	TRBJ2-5	CASSQVPGEQETQYF	TGTGCCAGCAGCCAAGTCCCAGGGGAGCAAGAGACCCAGTACTTC
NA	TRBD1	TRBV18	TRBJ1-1	CASRQGRDTEAFF	TGTGCCAGCCGACAGGGACGGGACACTGAAGCTTTCTTT
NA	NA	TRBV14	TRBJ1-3	CASGQHSGNTIYF	TGTGCCAGCGGACAGCACTCTGGAAACACCATATATTTT
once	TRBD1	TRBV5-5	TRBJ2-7	CASSHNRGQVNSYEQYF	TGTGCCAGCAGCCATAACCGGGGACAGGTAAACTCCTACGAGCAGTACTTC
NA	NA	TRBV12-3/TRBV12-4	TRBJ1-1	CASSSSTEAFF	TGTGCCAGCAGTTCCTCTACTGAAGCTTTCTTT
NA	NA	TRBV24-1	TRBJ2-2	CATSERGIGELFF	TGTGCCACCAGTGAGAGGGGGATCGGGGAGCTGTTTTTT
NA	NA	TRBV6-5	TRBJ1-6	CASTGSSYNSPLHF	TGTGCCAGTACAGGGAGCTCCTATAATTCACCCCTCCACTTT
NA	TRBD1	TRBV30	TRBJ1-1	CAWSKKGAFLRYTEAFF	TGTGCCTGGAGTAAGAAGGGGGCCTTTCTTCGGTACACTGAAGCTTTCTTT
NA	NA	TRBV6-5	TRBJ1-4	CASSKRSNEKLFF	TGTGCCAGCAGTAAACGGTCGAATGAAAAACTGTTTTTT
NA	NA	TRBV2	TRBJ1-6	CASVGHEDSPLHF	TGTGCCAGCGTCGGACACGAGGATTCACCCCTCCACTTT
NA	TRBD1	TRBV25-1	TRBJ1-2	CASSEYTGDREAYGYTF	TGTGCCAGCAGTGAATATACCGGGGACAGGGAGGCGTATGGCTACACCTTC
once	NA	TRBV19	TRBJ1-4	CASSMGTSEKLFF	TGTGCCAGTAGTATGGGGACATCTGAAAAACTGTTTTTT
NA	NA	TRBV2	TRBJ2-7	CASAETDNLVPEQYF	TGTGCCAGTGCTGAAACGGACAATCTTGTACCCGAGCAGTACTTC
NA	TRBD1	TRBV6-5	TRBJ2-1	CASSYGDRGGGEQFF	TGTGCCAGCAGTTACGGGGACAGGGGAGGGGGTGAGCAGTTCTTC
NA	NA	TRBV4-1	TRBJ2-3	CASSHNEGTDTQYF	TGCGCCAGCAGCCACAATGAGGGCACAGATACGCAGTATTTT
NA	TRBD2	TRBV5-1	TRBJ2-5	CASSSTSGQETQYF	TGCGCCAGCAGCTCGACTAGCGGCCAAGAGACCCAGTACTTC
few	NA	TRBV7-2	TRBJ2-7	CASSLGMAPLSYEQYF	TGTGCCAGCAGCTTAGGAATGGCCCCCCTCTCCTACGAGCAGTACTTC
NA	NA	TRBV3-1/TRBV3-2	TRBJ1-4	CNGREDEKLFF	TGTAACGGTAGGGAGGATGAAAAACTGTTTTTT
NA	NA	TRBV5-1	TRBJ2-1	CASSLWRRSYNEQFF	TGCGCCAGCAGCTTGTGGAGGAGGTCCTACAATGAGCAGTTCTTC
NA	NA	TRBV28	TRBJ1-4	CASSLVGGIEKLFF	TGTGCCAGCAGTTTAGTGGGAGGGATTGAAAAACTGTTTTTT
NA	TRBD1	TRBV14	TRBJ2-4	CASSQRTGPITIQYF	TGTGCCAGCAGCCAACGGACAGGCCCCATTACTATTCAGTACTTC
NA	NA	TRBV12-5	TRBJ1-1	CASGLRQGNTEAFF	TGTGCTAGTGGTTTGCGGCAGGGGAACACTGAAGCTTTCTTT
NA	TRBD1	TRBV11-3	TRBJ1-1	CASSLTGKNTEAFF	TGTGCCAGCAGCTTGACAGGGAAGAACACTGAAGCTTTCTTT
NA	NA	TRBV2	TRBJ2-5	CASSGGPQETQYF	TGTGCCAGCAGTGGCGGGCCGCAAGAGACCCAGTACTTC
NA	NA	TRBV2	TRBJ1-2	CAAGGADYGYTF	TGTGCCGCGGGGGGGGCGGACTATGGCTACACCTTC
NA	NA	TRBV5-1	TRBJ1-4	CASSLAFQGSIGEKLFF	TGCGCCAGCAGCTTGGCGTTCCAGGGATCAATAGGGGAAAAACTGTTTTTT
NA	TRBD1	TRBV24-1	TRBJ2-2	CATSDKSRGPGELFF	TGTGCCACCAGTGATAAAAGCAGGGGGCCCGGGGAGCTGTTTTTT